The rows below give T cell receptor beta chains drawn from one sample of a study of vaccination effects on CD4 cells after COVID-19. Clones were read by immunoSEQ multiplex PCR, and TCRdb kept only the in-frame ones, dropping some. The table includes about 45,000 clones, more than 65% detected once. Their recognized antigens are unknown. The source material was CD4+ T cells from PBMCs cultured without peptide, sampled after COVID-19 vaccination. The receptor set was obtained from a human donor who received a COVID-19 vaccine. Each CDR3 is given with its conserved first and last residue. The order of the fields is V gene, clone size, J gene, D gene, CDR3 protein, CDR3 DNA. A D gene is named only where the DNA matches it firmly. Size tells how often a clone was seen (once, few, many) or the class of an expanded clone, and some rows leave it out.

>TRBV12-3/TRBV12-4|NA|TRBJ1-5|NA
CASSRTSQPQHF
TGTGCCAGCAGTCGGACGAGTCAGCCCCAGCATTTT
>TRBV5-4|NA|TRBJ2-2|TRBD2
CASSLDGSSGGNTGELFF
TGTGCCAGCAGCTTGGATGGGTCTAGCGGAGGGAACACCGGGGAGCTGTTTTTT
>TRBV18|once|TRBJ2-3|NA
CASSPSNTDTQYF
TGTGCCAGCTCCCCCTCGAACACAGATACGCAGTATTTT
>TRBV2|few|TRBJ2-5|NA
CASSVLQETQYF
TGTGCCAGCAGTGTACTGCAAGAGACCCAGTACTTC
>TRBV15|NA|TRBJ2-1|TRBD2
CATSRGGAGGINEQFF
TGTGCCACCAGCAGAGGAGGGGCGGGGGGGATCAATGAGCAGTTCTTC
>TRBV10-3|NA|TRBJ1-2|TRBD1
CAISESKDRSYNYGYTF
TGTGCCATCAGTGAGTCGAAGGACAGGAGTTATAACTATGGCTACACCTTC
>TRBV12-3/TRBV12-4|NA|TRBJ1-3|NA
CASRSSGNTIYF
TGTGCCAGCAGGTCCAGTGGAAACACCATATATTTT
>TRBV7-8|NA|TRBJ1-6|TRBD1
CASSFSLQGANSPLHF
TGTGCCAGCAGCTTTAGTCTACAGGGGGCCAATTCACCCCTCCACTTT
>TRBV6-2/TRBV6-3|NA|TRBJ2-3|TRBD2
CASSYRLAGGTDTQYF
TGTGCCAGCAGTTACCGGCTAGCGGGAGGCACAGATACGCAGTATTTT
>TRBV5-4|NA|TRBJ2-7|NA
CASSSFSTIPGEQYF
TGTGCCAGCAGCTCCTTTAGCACAATACCGGGCGAGCAGTACTTC
>TRBV2|NA|TRBJ1-6|TRBD1
CASMGQSSYNSPLHF
TGTGCCAGCATGGGACAGAGCTCCTATAATTCACCCCTCCACTTT
>TRBV4-2|NA|TRBJ2-5|NA
CASSQVTTQETQYF
TGTGCCAGCAGCCAAGTGACCACCCAAGAGACCCAGTACTTC
>TRBV7-2|NA|TRBJ2-2|NA
CASSLARIRLSTGELFF
TGTGCCAGCAGCTTAGCGCGTATTAGACTCAGCACCGGGGAGCTGTTTTTT
>TRBV2|NA|TRBJ2-7|TRBD1
CASRTVPRTGMKSYF
TGTGCCAGCAGAACGGTCCCCCGGACAGGGATGAAATCGTACTTC
>TRBV6-4|NA|TRBJ1-2|TRBD1
CASSDSTGGSGGYTF
TGTGCCAGCAGTGACTCGACAGGGGGCTCTGGAGGCTACACCTTC
>TRBV7-6|NA|TRBJ1-6|NA
CASSLAGVSSPLHF
TGTGCCAGCAGCTTAGCAGGGGTGAGTTCACCCCTCCACTTT
>TRBV21-1|NA|TRBJ1-6|NA
CASSKVWGGGNSPLHF
NA
>TRBV5-4|NA|TRBJ2-3|NA
CASSLGGTDTQYF
TGTGCCAGCAGCTTGGGAGGCACGGATACGCAGTATTTT
>TRBV9|NA|TRBJ1-1|NA
CASSVGAGYEAFF
TGTGCCAGCAGCGTAGGGGCAGGGTATGAAGCTTTCTTT
>TRBV7-9|medium-sized|TRBJ1-6|TRBD1
CASSGRGQGSHSPLHF
TGTGCCAGCAGCGGCAGGGGACAGGGGAGCCATTCACCCCTCCACTTT
>TRBV18|NA|TRBJ2-7|NA
CASSLGRDHEQYF
TGTGCCAGCTCCCTGGGACGCGACCACGAGCAGTACTTC
>TRBV6-5|NA|TRBJ2-7|TRBD1
CASRTTGGFYEQYF
TGTGCCAGCAGAACGACAGGGGGGTTCTACGAGCAGTACTTC
>TRBV5-4|NA|TRBJ2-7|NA
CASSLGSPLLSEQYF
TGTGCCAGCAGCCTCGGGAGCCCCCTTTTAAGCGAGCAGTACTTC
>TRBV10-3|NA|TRBJ1-2|NA
CAISEAAQGRITF
TGTGCCATCAGTGAAGCAGCACAGGGAAGGATTACCTTC
>TRBV27|NA|TRBJ2-4|NA
CASSPRLAKNIQYF
TGTGCCAGCAGTCCTCGTCTAGCCAAAAACATTCAGTACTTC
>TRBV19|NA|TRBJ2-3|NA
CASSMFDGITQYF
TGTGCCAGTAGTATGTTTGATGGGATTACGCAGTATTTT
>TRBV28|NA|TRBJ1-6|NA
CASSPQELYNSPLHF
TGTGCCAGCAGTCCCCAGGAACTGTATAATTCACCCCTCCACTTT